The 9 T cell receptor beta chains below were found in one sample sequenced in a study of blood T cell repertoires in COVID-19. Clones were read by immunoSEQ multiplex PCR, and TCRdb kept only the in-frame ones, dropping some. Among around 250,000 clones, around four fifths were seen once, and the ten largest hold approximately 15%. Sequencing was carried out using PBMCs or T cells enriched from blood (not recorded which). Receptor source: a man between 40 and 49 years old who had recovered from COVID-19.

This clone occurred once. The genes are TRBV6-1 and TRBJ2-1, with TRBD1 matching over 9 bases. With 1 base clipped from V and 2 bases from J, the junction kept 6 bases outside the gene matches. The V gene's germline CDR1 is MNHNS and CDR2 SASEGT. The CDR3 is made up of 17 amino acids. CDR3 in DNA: TGTGCCAGCAGTGAAGGGAGGGGGACAGGGACCTACAATGAGCAGTTCTTC. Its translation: CASSEGRGTGTYNEQFF.

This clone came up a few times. CDR3 DNA: TGTGCCAGCAGATCGGCAGGGCGAACTGAAGCTTTCTTT. This gives the protein CASRSAGRTEAFF. The genes are TRBV3-1 (or the pseudogene TRBV3-2) and TRBJ1-1; TRBD1 is a possible D gene (5 bases). The CDR3 runs 13 residues. The V gene's germline CDR1 is LGHDT and CDR2 YNNKEL (reference sequence). V was trimmed by 6 bases and J by 5 bases, leaving 13 bases between them.

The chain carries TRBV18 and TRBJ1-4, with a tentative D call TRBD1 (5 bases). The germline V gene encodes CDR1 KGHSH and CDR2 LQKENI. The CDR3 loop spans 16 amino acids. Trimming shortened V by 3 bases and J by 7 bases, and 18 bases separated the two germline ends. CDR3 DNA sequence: TGTGCCAGCTCACCTGACAGCTCATGGGGGGGTGAAAAACTGTTTTTT. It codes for CASSPDSSWGGEKLFF. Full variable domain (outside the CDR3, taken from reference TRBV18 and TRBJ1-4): NAGVMQNPRHLVRRRGQEARLRCSPMKGHSHVYWYRQLPEEGLKFMVYLQKENIIDESGMPKERFSAEFPKEGPSILRIQQVVRGDSAAYFCASSPDSSWGGEKLFFGSGTQLSVL.

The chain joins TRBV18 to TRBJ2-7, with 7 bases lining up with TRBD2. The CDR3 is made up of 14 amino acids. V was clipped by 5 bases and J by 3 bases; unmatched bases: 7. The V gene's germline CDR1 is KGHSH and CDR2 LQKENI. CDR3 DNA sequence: TGTGCCAGCTCAACCGCGGGGGACCGCTACGAGCAGTACTTC. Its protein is CASSTAGDRYEQYF.

In nucleotides, the CDR3 is TGTGCCAGCAGCCTCAGGGGCGAAAAACTGTTTTTT. This gives the protein CASSLRGEKLFF. The V gene is TRBV3-1 (or the pseudogene TRBV3-2), the J gene TRBJ1-4; possible D gene TRBD1, 6 bases. Per germline, CDR1 LGHDT and CDR2 YNNKEL (reference sequence). V lost 4 bases, J lost 8 bases, and 8 bases lay in between. The CDR3 extends over 12 amino acids.

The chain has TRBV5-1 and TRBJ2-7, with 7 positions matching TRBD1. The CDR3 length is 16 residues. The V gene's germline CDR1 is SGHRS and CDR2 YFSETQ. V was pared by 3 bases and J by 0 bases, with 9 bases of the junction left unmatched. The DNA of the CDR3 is TGCGCCAGCAGCTCTTATGGGGACAGCTTCTCCTACGAGCAGTACTTC. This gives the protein CASSSYGDSFSYEQYF.

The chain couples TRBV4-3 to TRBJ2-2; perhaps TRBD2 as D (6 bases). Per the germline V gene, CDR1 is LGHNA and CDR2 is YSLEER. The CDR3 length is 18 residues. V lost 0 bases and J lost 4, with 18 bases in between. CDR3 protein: CASSQERASVLSTGELFF. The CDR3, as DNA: TGCGCCAGCAGCCAAGAAAGGGCTAGCGTCCTCTCCACCGGGGAGCTGTTTTTT.

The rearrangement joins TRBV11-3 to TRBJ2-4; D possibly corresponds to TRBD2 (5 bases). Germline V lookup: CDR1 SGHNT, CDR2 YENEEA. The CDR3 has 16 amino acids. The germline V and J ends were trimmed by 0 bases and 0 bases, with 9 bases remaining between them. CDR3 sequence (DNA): TGTGCCAGCAGCTTAGATCAACGGGGAGCCAAAAACATTCAGTACTTC. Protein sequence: CASSLDQRGAKNIQYF.

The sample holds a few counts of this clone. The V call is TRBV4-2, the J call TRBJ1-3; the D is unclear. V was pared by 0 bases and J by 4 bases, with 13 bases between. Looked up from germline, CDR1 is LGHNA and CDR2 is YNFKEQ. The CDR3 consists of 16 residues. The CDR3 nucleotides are TGTGCCAGCAGCCAAGATTTGACGGGATTCGGAAACACCATATATTTT. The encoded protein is CASSQDLTGFGNTIYF.